This T cell receptor (beta chain) is from a study of cytomegalovirus exposure and HLA in healthy donors. Findings and caveats of the study: Compared with the approximately 680-donor mean, an Asian-associated ancestry cluster reportedly had fewer N-insertions, according to a later analysis.

The PCR contained 60 Vbeta and 13 Jbeta primers. Measured with immunoSEQ multiplex PCR; TCRdb has only the in-frame clones, and not every one. Among some 180,000 clones, roughly four fifths were seen once, and the ten largest hold 1.5% to 2%. The CDR3 sequence is 14 residues long. With 5 bases removed from V and 1 base from J, the gap between germline ends came to 11 bases. Per the germline V gene, CDR1 is SGHNT and CDR2 is YENEEA. Note on this clone: Its antigen is as yet unknown.

Material: PBMCs. This sequence originates from a man younger than 45 in good health and CMV-seronegative. The V call is TRBV11-3, the J call TRBJ2-5; D might be TRBD2 (6 bases). Written as DNA, the CDR3 is TGTGCCAGCAGCCCTGGCGGGGTCCAAGAGACCCAGTACTTC. It translates to CASSPGGVQETQYF.